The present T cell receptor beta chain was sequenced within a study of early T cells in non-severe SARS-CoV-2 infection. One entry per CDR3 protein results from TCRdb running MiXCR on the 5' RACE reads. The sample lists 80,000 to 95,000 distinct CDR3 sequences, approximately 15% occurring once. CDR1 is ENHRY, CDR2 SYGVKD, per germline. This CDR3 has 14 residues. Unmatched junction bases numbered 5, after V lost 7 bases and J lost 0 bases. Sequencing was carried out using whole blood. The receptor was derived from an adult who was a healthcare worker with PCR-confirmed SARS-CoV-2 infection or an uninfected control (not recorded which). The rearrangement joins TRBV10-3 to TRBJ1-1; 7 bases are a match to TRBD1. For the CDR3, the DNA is TGTGCCATCACACAGGACAGGATGAACACTGAAGCTTTCTTT. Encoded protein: CAITQDRMNTEAFF.